This passage covers 4 T cell receptor beta chains from one sample sequenced in a study of beta chain features in type 1 diabetes. The sequenced template was cDNA made from the entire isolated RNA. The data were produced by immunoSEQ multiplex PCR, yet TCRdb's version contains in-frame clones alone and is incomplete. Here the sample spans about 360,000 clones, roughly 12% being singletons. Sequenced input: naive CD4+ T cells from blood. These TCRs come from a man between 18 and 35 years old in good health.

This clone was observed a few times. The chain is built from TRBV28 and TRBJ1-2; D might be TRBD1 (6 bases). Germline V lookup: CDR1 MDHEN, CDR2 SYDVKM. Trimming left V 8 bases short and J 0 bases short, with 10 bases between. This CDR3 region has 13 residues. The CDR3 region is CASLQGANYGYTF. The CDR3 DNA is TGTGCCAGCCTACAGGGAGCTAACTATGGCTACACCTTC.

The rearrangement uses TRBV5-1 and TRBJ1-2, with unresolved D. Germline V gene lookup returns CDR1 SGHRS and CDR2 YFSETQ. V shed 1 base and J shed 3 bases, with 10 bases lying between them. This CDR3 has 14 residues. For the CDR3, the DNA is TGCGCCAGCAGCTTGTCCCCCCAGGACTATGGCTACACCTTC. It encodes CASSLSPQDYGYTF. The full variable domain, in which reference TRBV5-1 and TRBJ1-2 provide the parts outside the CDR3, is KAGVTQTPRYLIKTRGQQVTLSCSPISGHRSVSWYQQTPGQGLQFLFEYFSETQRNKGNFPGRFSGRQFSNSRSEMNVSTLELGDSALYLCASSLSPQDYGYTFGSGTRLTVV.

Only a few counts were recorded for this clone. CDR3 DNA: TGTGCCTGGAGTCTGAGCGGGGGGCCCCAGCATTTT. Residues: CAWSLSGGPQHF. This chain connects TRBV30 to TRBJ1-5; possible D gene TRBD1, 5 bases. Trimming removed 2 bases from V and 9 bases from J, with 11 bases in between. Germline CDR1 is GTSNPN and CDR2 is SVGIG (reference sequence). This CDR3 region has 12 residues.

This rearrangement joins TRBV30 to TRBJ1-4; D is perhaps TRBD1 (6 bases). V lost 0 bases and J lost 12, with 20 bases in between. The CDR3 runs to 15 residues. Germline CDR1 GTSNPN, CDR2 SVGIG (reference sequence). CDR3 protein: CAWSVVGAAVGELFF. Written as DNA, the CDR3 is TGTGCCTGGAGTGTGGTGGGGGCGGCCGTTGGGGAACTGTTTTTT.